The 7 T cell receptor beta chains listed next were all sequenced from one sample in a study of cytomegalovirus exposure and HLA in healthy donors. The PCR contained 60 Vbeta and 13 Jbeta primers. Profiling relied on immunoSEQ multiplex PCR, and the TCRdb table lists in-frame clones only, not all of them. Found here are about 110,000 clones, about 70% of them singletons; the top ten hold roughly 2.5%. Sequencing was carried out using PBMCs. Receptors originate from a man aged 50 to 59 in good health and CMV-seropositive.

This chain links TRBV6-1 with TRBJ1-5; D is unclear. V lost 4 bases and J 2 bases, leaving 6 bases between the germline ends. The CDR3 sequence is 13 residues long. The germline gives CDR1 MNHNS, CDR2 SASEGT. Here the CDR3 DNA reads TGTGCCAGCAGTGCGGAGGGCAATCAGCCCCAGCATTTT. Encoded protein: CASSAEGNQPQHF.

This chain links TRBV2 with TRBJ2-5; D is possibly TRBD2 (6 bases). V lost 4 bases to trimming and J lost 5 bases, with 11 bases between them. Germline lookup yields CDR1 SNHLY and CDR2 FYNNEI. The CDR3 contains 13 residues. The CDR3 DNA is TGTGCCAGCAGTGCTGACGCGGGGGAGACCCAGTACTTC. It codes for CASSADAGETQYF.

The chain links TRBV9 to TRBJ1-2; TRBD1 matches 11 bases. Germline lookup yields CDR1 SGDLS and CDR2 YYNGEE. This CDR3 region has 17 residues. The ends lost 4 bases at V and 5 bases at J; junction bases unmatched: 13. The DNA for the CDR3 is TGTGCCAGCAGCACCCGTCGGACAGGGGGCGTAGGTTATGGCTACACCTTC. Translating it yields CASSTRRTGGVGYGYTF.

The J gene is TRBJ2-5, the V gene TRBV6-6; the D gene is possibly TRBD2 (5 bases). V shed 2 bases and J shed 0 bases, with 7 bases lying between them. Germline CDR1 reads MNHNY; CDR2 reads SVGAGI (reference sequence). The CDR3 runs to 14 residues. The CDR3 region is CASSYRGDQETQYF. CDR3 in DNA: TGTGCCAGCAGTTACCGGGGTGACCAAGAGACCCAGTACTTC.

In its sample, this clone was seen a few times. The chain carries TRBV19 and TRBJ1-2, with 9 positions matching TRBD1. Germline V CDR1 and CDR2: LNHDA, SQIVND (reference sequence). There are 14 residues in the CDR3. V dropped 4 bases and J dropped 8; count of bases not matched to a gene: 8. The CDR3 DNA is TGTGCCAGTAGTACCGTACAGGGGGCGGAGGGCTACACCTTC. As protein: CASSTVQGAEGYTF.

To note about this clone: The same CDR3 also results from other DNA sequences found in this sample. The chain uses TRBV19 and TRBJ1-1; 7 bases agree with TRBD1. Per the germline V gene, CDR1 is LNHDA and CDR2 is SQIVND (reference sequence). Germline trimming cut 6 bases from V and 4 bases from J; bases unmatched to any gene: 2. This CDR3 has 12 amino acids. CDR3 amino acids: CASRRQGTEAFF. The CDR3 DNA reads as TGTGCCAGTAGGCGACAGGGCACTGAAGCTTTCTTT.

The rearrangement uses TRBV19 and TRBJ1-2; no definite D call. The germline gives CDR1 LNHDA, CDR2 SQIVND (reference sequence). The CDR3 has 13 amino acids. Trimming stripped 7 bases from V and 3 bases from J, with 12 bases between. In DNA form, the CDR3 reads TGTGCCAGTACCCCGGACGGGGACTATGGCTACACCTTC. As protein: CASTPDGDYGYTF.